Listed below are T cell receptor beta chains from one sample, sequenced in a study of regulatory T cells in long-lasting Graves disease. MiXCR was run by TCRdb on the multiplex PCR reads, yielding one entry per CDR3 protein. The sample consists of 600,000 to 800,000 distinct CDR3 sequences, around 32% of them appearing once. The sample in question was peripheral blood mononuclear cells (PBMCs), obtained when the disease was refractory, from a patient treated with antithyroid drugs. The receptors were sampled from a female donor with Graves disease. Both conserved end residues are part of each CDR3. The order of the fields is D gene, clone size, V gene, J gene, CDR3 protein, CDR3 DNA. A D gene is named only where the DNA matches it firmly. Expanded clones are given a class, and other clones once, few, many or no size at all.

d_call: NA
clone_size: NA
v_call: TRBV2
j_call: TRBJ1-2
cdr3_aa: CASTPFEQGRFNYGYTF
cdr3_nt: TGTGCCAGCACCCCCTTTGAGCAGGGGCGTTTTAACTATGGCTACACCTTC

d_call: NA
clone_size: few
v_call: TRBV2
j_call: TRBJ1-3
cdr3_aa: CASRGVGGNTIYF
cdr3_nt: TGTGCCAGCAGAGGAGTCGGGGGAAACACCATATATTTT

d_call: TRBD2
clone_size: few
v_call: TRBV3-1
j_call: TRBJ2-7
cdr3_aa: CASSLAGGTYGGEQYF
cdr3_nt: TGTGCCAGCAGTTTAGCGGGAGGTACCTACGGGGGCGAGCAGTACTTC

d_call: TRBD1
clone_size: NA
v_call: TRBV11-2
j_call: TRBJ2-4
cdr3_aa: CASSLFPTGAERRAKNIQYF
cdr3_nt: TGTGCCAGCAGCTTATTCCCGACAGGGGCGGAGCGGAGAGCCAAAAACATTCAGTACTTC

d_call: NA
clone_size: few
v_call: TRBV7-6
j_call: TRBJ2-2
cdr3_aa: CASSQTRTGELFF
cdr3_nt: TGTGCCAGCAGCCAGACCAGGACCGGGGAGCTGTTTTTT

d_call: NA
clone_size: NA
v_call: TRBV3-1
j_call: TRBJ2-2
cdr3_aa: CASSQDWQGGGRVPTGELFF
cdr3_nt: TGTGCCAGCAGCCAAGATTGGCAGGGAGGTGGACGGGTCCCCACCGGGGAGCTGTTTTTT

d_call: NA
clone_size: NA
v_call: TRBV7-9
j_call: TRBJ2-7
cdr3_aa: CASSLSLTPSYEQYF
cdr3_nt: TGTGCCAGCAGCTTAAGCCTAACCCCATCCTACGAGCAGTACTTC

d_call: NA
clone_size: NA
v_call: TRBV30
j_call: TRBJ1-2
cdr3_aa: CAWRFETDYYGYTF
cdr3_nt: TGTGCCTGGAGATTCGAGACGGACTACTATGGCTACACCTTC

d_call: TRBD1
clone_size: many
v_call: TRBV12-3/TRBV12-4
j_call: TRBJ1-1
cdr3_aa: CASSAQGQAIGPNTEAFF
cdr3_nt: TGTGCCAGCAGTGCCCAGGGACAGGCGATCGGGCCGAACACTGAAGCTTTCTTT

d_call: TRBD2
clone_size: NA
v_call: TRBV28
j_call: TRBJ2-5
cdr3_aa: CASSWLAGLAGAEETQYF
cdr3_nt: TGTGCCAGCAGTTGGTTGGCAGGACTAGCGGGAGCTGAAGAGACCCAGTACTTC

d_call: NA
clone_size: few
v_call: TRBV13
j_call: TRBJ1-4
cdr3_aa: CASSSGTEEEKLFF
cdr3_nt: TGTGCCAGCAGCTCCGGGACGGAGGAGGAAAAACTGTTTTTT

d_call: TRBD1
clone_size: NA
v_call: TRBV6-4
j_call: TRBJ1-1
cdr3_aa: CASRFSGQGNTEAFF
cdr3_nt: TGTGCCAGCAGATTTTCTGGACAGGGGAACACTGAAGCTTTCTTT

d_call: TRBD2
clone_size: many
v_call: TRBV20-1
j_call: TRBJ2-7
cdr3_aa: CSARFASGTYEQYF
cdr3_nt: TGCAGTGCTAGATTTGCTAGCGGGACCTACGAGCAGTACTTC

d_call: NA
clone_size: few
v_call: TRBV20-1
j_call: TRBJ1-2
cdr3_aa: CSARDRAGGTNYGYTF
cdr3_nt: TGCAGTGCTAGAGATCGGGCCGGGGGGACAAACTATGGCTACACCTTC

d_call: TRBD1
clone_size: few
v_call: TRBV5-1
j_call: TRBJ2-7
cdr3_aa: CASSLGDRGNEQYF
cdr3_nt: TGCGCCAGCAGCTTGGGCGACAGGGGGAACGAGCAGTACTTC

d_call: NA
clone_size: few
v_call: TRBV25-1
j_call: TRBJ2-7
cdr3_aa: CASSEGGATYEQYF
cdr3_nt: TGTGCCAGCAGTGAAGGGGGCGCAACCTACGAGCAGTACTTC

d_call: TRBD1
clone_size: few
v_call: TRBV10-3
j_call: TRBJ2-7
cdr3_aa: CAIVGTGGDHEQYF
cdr3_nt: TGTGCCATCGTCGGGACAGGGGGCGACCACGAGCAGTACTTC

d_call: NA
clone_size: few
v_call: TRBV2
j_call: TRBJ1-5
cdr3_aa: CASSQEQQPQHF
cdr3_nt: TGTGCCAGCAGTCAGGAACAGCAGCCCCAGCATTTT

d_call: TRBD1
clone_size: many
v_call: TRBV12-3/TRBV12-4
j_call: TRBJ1-1
cdr3_aa: CASMSGTAFEAFF
cdr3_nt: TGTGCCAGCATGTCCGGGACAGCGTTTGAAGCTTTCTTT

d_call: NA
clone_size: NA
v_call: TRBV20-1
j_call: TRBJ1-2
cdr3_aa: CSANSNYGYTF
cdr3_nt: TGCAGTGCTAACTCAAACTATGGCTACACCTTC

d_call: TRBD1
clone_size: NA
v_call: TRBV7-9
j_call: TRBJ1-1
cdr3_aa: CASSSDPGQDGGMNTEAFF
cdr3_nt: TGTGCCAGCAGCTCAGACCCGGGACAGGACGGGGGGATGAACACTGAAGCTTTCTTT

d_call: NA
clone_size: few
v_call: TRBV19
j_call: TRBJ1-1
cdr3_aa: CASSIGGALNTEAFF
cdr3_nt: TGTGCCAGTAGTATAGGTGGGGCCCTGAACACTGAAGCTTTCTTT

d_call: NA
clone_size: NA
v_call: TRBV6-5
j_call: TRBJ1-2
cdr3_aa: CASSFTGVGYTF
cdr3_nt: TGTGCCAGCAGTTTTACAGGTGTTGGCTACACCTTC

d_call: NA
clone_size: NA
v_call: TRBV6-1
j_call: TRBJ2-1
cdr3_aa: CASSTLGGESSYNEQFF
cdr3_nt: TGTGCCAGCAGTACCCTCGGGGGCGAGAGCTCCTACAATGAGCAGTTCTTC

d_call: NA
clone_size: NA
v_call: TRBV20-1
j_call: TRBJ1-2
cdr3_aa: CSASMSGNYGYTF
cdr3_nt: TGCAGTGCTAGTATGTCAGGGAACTATGGCTACACCTTC

d_call: NA
clone_size: few
v_call: TRBV5-1
j_call: TRBJ2-2
cdr3_aa: CASSYARAANTGELFF
cdr3_nt: TGCGCCAGCAGCTACGCGAGGGCAGCGAACACCGGGGAGCTGTTTTTT

d_call: TRBD2
clone_size: NA
v_call: TRBV29-1
j_call: TRBJ2-7
cdr3_aa: CSVAGTSYEQYF
cdr3_nt: TGCAGCGTTGCGGGGACTAGCTACGAGCAGTACTTC

d_call: NA
clone_size: NA
v_call: TRBV6-1
j_call: TRBJ1-6
cdr3_aa: CASSGSGRLMNSPLHF
cdr3_nt: TGTGCCAGCAGTGGGTCAGGCAGGTTGATGAATTCACCCCTCCACTTT